Included here is one T cell receptor beta chain sequence, with context. Its antigen remains unidentified. The repertoire was sequenced with immunoSEQ multiplex PCR; TCRdb's copy has only in-frame clones and lacks some. The table lists some 170,000 clones, 75% to 90% of them singletons. The sample is drawn from a study of lymphopenia after photon versus proton radiotherapy. Study findings and constraints: Proton therapy kept repertoires fairly stable, unlike photons, which gained effector/memory cells. Oligoclonal CD8+ Temra expansion after nadir drove photon patients' diversity drop. Authors raise, but do not show, better survival with proton therapy.

The source material was peripheral blood, sampled from a patient treated with photon-based radiotherapy. This sequence was found in a man aged 50 to 60 with gastric cancer.

CDR3: CASSQIIPSSGASNEQFF. The CDR3, as DNA: TGCGCCAGCAGCCAGATCATCCCTTCTAGCGGAGCGTCCAATGAGCAGTTCTTC. The rearrangement links TRBV4-1 to TRBJ2-1, with TRBD2 matching over 7 bases. This CDR3 region has 18 residues. J gave up 6 bases and V 3 bases, and 17 bases lay outside the gene matches. The germline gives CDR1 MGHRA, CDR2 YSYEKL.